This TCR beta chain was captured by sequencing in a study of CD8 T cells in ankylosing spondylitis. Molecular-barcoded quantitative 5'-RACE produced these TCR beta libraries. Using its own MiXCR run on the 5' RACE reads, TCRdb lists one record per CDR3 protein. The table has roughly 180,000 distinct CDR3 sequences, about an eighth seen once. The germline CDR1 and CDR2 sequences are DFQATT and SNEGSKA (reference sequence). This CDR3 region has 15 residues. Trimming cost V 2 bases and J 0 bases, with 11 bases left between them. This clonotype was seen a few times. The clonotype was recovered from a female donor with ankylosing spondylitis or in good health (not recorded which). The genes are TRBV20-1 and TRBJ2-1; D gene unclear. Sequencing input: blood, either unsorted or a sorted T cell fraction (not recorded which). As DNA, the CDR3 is TGCAGTGCTAGAACCGAACCGCACTCCTACAATGAGCAGTTCTTC. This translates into CSARTEPHSYNEQFF.